The rows below give T cell receptor beta chains drawn from one sample of a study of blood T cell repertoires in COVID-19. TCRdb's copy holds only in-frame clones and misses some; the assay was immunoSEQ multiplex PCR. The sample shows over 110,000 clones, more than 70% of them seen only once. The sequenced material came from peripheral blood. The source is a human donor in a cohort sampled during active COVID-19. CDR3s include the opening cysteine and the closing phenylalanine or tryptophan. The D gene is left open where the match is weak. Rows may omit the clone size; those that give it use once, few, many or a size class.

TRBD1	TRBJ2-6	TRBV15	.	TGTGCCACCAGCGTTGGGGACAGTTCGACAGGGGCCAACGTCCTGACTTTC	CATSVGDSSTGANVLTF
TRBD1	TRBJ2-6	TRBV5-8	.	TGTGCCAGCAGCTTCCCTATTGGACAGGGGGCTGGGGCCAACGTCCTGACTTTC	CASSFPIGQGAGANVLTF
TRBD1	TRBJ2-7	TRBV7-9	.	TGTGCCAGCAGCCGTCTCCGGACAGGGTACTCCGAGCAGTACTTC	CASSRLRTGYSEQYF
.	TRBJ2-1	TRBV24-1	.	TGTGCCACCAGTACTACCAGGGTGGCTGAGCAGTTCTTC	CATSTTRVAEQFF
TRBD2	TRBJ2-7	TRBV30	.	TGTGCCTGGAATAAGGCGGGAGTCTCCTACGAGCAGTACTTC	CAWNKAGVSYEQYF
TRBD2	TRBJ2-3	TRBV5-5	.	TGTGCCAGCAGCTTGGTTAGCGGGGGGGCAAGGAGCACAGATACGCAGTATTTT	CASSLVSGGARSTDTQYF
TRBD1	TRBJ2-5	TRBV9	.	TGTGCCAGCAGCGTAGGGACAGGGTACCAAGAGACCCAGTACTTC	CASSVGTGYQETQYF
.	TRBJ1-5	TRBV30	.	TGTGCCTGGAGCCACCGGGGGCCCCAGCATTTT	CAWSHRGPQHF
TRBD2	TRBJ2-3	TRBV4-2	.	TGTGCCAGCAGCCAAGGCGCCGGTACTAGCGGGGGGGAGTGGTATTTT	CASSQGAGTSGGEWYF
TRBD1	TRBJ1-4	TRBV6-4	.	TGTGCCAGCAATCTGACAGGGGAGGAAAAACTGTTTTTT	CASNLTGEEKLFF
.	TRBJ1-2	TRBV7-2	.	TGTGCCAGCAGCTTATTGGGGGCATATGACTATGGCTACACCTTC	CASSLLGAYDYGYTF
.	TRBJ2-1	TRBV27	.	TGTGCCAGCAGTTCCACCGTGGAGGGCGGGCAGTTCTTC	CASSSTVEGGQFF
.	TRBJ2-7	TRBV5-5	few	TGTGCCAGCAGCTTGGCCCTCAGGGATTCGGGCGAGCAGTACTTC	CASSLALRDSGEQYF
.	TRBJ1-4	TRBV11-2	.	TGTGCCAGCAGCTTAGGAGGTCCTCTTGAAAAACTGTTTTTT	CASSLGGPLEKLFF
.	TRBJ2-1	TRBV4-3	.	TGCGCCAGCAACCAGAACGTCGGGCAGGGCAATGAGCAGTTCTTC	CASNQNVGQGNEQFF
.	TRBJ2-3	TRBV4-2	.	TGTGCCAGCAGCCAAGGGTCTCGACTCCTAGATACGCAGTATTTT	CASSQGSRLLDTQYF
.	TRBJ1-5	TRBV7-2	.	TGTGCCAGCAGCTTAGGGCAGGGTTTTAGCAATCAGCCCCAGCATTTT	CASSLGQGFSNQPQHF
TRBD1	TRBJ2-1	TRBV19	.	TGTGCCAGTAGTTTGACAGGGGGAAATGAGCAGTTCTTC	CASSLTGGNEQFF
TRBD1	TRBJ1-4	TRBV19	.	TGTGCCAGTAAGCGTCCCGGGACAGGGGGAGCAAGAAATGAAAAACTGTTTTTT	CASKRPGTGGARNEKLFF
TRBD2	TRBJ2-3	TRBV6-2/TRBV6-3	.	TGTGCCAGCAGTTACGGGCGGGGGGCGATTCCTAGCACAGATACGCAGTATTTT	CASSYGRGAIPSTDTQYF
TRBD1	TRBJ2-7	TRBV19	.	TGTGCCAGTACCCCGGACAGGGGCCACGAGCAGTACTTC	CASTPDRGHEQYF
.	TRBJ1-1	TRBV12-3/TRBV12-4	.	TGTGCCAGCAAATTGTCGAGCACTGAAGCTTTCTTT	CASKLSSTEAFF
.	TRBJ2-3	TRBV9	.	TGTGCCAGCAGCGCCGACTTTCGGGGGAGGAATACGCAGTATTTT	CASSADFRGRNTQYF
.	TRBJ1-6	TRBV3-1/TRBV3-2	.	TGTGCCAGCAGGGAGAGCTCCTATAATTCACCCCTCCACTTT	CASRESSYNSPLHF
.	TRBJ1-1	TRBV5-4	.	TGTGCCAGCAGAATGGGGGGGGAAGGTACTGAAGCTTTCTTT	CASRMGGEGTEAFF
TRBD1	TRBJ2-2	TRBV18	.	TGTGCCAGCTCACCGGGGGACAGGGTACCCTTTCGTTTT	CASSPGDRVPFRF
TRBD1	TRBJ1-5	TRBV2	.	TGTGCCAGCAGTGGATTGACAGGGATCGGTCAGCCCCAGCATTTT	CASSGLTGIGQPQHF
.	TRBJ1-4	TRBV14	.	TGTGCCAGCAGCCAAGCCAGGTCTAATGAAAAACTGTTTTTT	CASSQARSNEKLFF
.	TRBJ1-3	TRBV5-6	.	TGTGCCAGCAGCTCACCAGGGACTGGAAACACCATATATTTT	CASSSPGTGNTIYF
.	TRBJ1-2	TRBV18	.	TGTGCCAGCTCACCACCGGGGGAGGGATTTGGCTATGGCTACACCTTC	CASSPPGEGFGYGYTF
.	TRBJ1-3	TRBV6-2/TRBV6-3	.	TGTGCCAGCAGTTTCAGGGTCGGAAACACCATATATTTT	CASSFRVGNTIYF
.	TRBJ1-1	TRBV23-1	few	TGCGCCAGCAAAAGAGGCGGGCAATCGAGAGGGACTGAAGCTTTCTTT	CASKRGGQSRGTEAFF
.	TRBJ1-2	TRBV6-1	.	TGTGCCAGCAGTGAAGGAGGTTACTATGGCTACACCTTC	CASSEGGYYGYTF
.	TRBJ1-3	TRBV19	once	TGTGCCAGTAGTATAGGCTACTCTGGAAACACCATATATTTT	CASSIGYSGNTIYF
.	TRBJ2-3	TRBV24-1	.	TGTGCCACCAGTGTTGGGGCTGGAGAAACAGATACGCAGTATTTT	CATSVGAGETDTQYF
.	TRBJ2-7	TRBV11-2	.	TGTGCCAGCAGCTTAGTTCATCAGCGGCGCTCCTACGAGCAGTACTTC	CASSLVHQRRSYEQYF
.	TRBJ2-3	TRBV7-3	.	TGTGCCAGCAGCTTTGGACTGACTCCCACAGATACGCAGTATTTT	CASSFGLTPTDTQYF